These 16 T cell receptor beta chains were sequenced from one sample in a study of blood T cell repertoires in COVID-19. The data were produced by immunoSEQ multiplex PCR, yet TCRdb's version contains in-frame clones alone and is incomplete. The sample has 150,000 to 200,000 clones; roughly 83% are singletons. The material sequenced was PBMCs or T cells enriched from blood (not recorded which). Receptors originate from a man aged 70-80 years who had been exposed to COVID-19.

The gene calls are TRBV11-3 and TRBJ2-7; maybe TRBD2 (7 bases). This CDR3 has 20 amino acids. V lost 0 bases and J 3 bases, leaving 27 bases between the germline ends. Looked up from germline, CDR1 is SGHNT and CDR2 is YENEEA. CDR3 nucleotide sequence: TGTGCCAGCAGCTTAGATCATCCCACCCGGGGGGCGGGAGATAACTACGAGCAGTACTTC. Encoded protein: CASSLDHPTRGAGDNYEQYF.

This clone was counted a single time. The chain links TRBV3-1 (or the pseudogene TRBV3-2) to TRBJ2-3; weak D call: TRBD2 (5 bases). Germline V CDR1 and CDR2: LGHDT, YNNKEL (reference sequence). This CDR3 contains 14 residues. Deletions cut 7 bases from V and 3 bases from J, with 14 bases between. This chain's CDR3 is CASTRRGSTDTQYF. CDR3 sequence (DNA): TGTGCCAGCACCCGACGAGGGTCGACAGATACGCAGTATTTT.

The chain employs TRBV19 and TRBJ2-1, with 9 bases identical to TRBD1. In germline, CDR1 is LNHDA, CDR2 SQIVND (reference sequence). The CDR3 contains 14 residues. With 6 bases clipped from V and 12 bases from J, the junction kept 12 bases outside the gene matches. The DNA for the CDR3 is TGTGCCAGTAGACGGACAGGGGTTGGGGGCGGGCAGTTCTTC. This encodes CASRRTGVGGGQFF. Filled out from reference TRBV19 and TRBJ2-1, the complete variable domain reads DGGITQSPKYLFRKEGQNVTLSCEQNLNHDAMYWYRQDPGQGLRLIYYSQIVNDFQKGDIAEGYSVSREKKESFPLTVTSAQKNPTAFYLCASRRTGVGGGQFFGPGTRLTVL.

This clone was found a few times. This chain joins TRBV30 and TRBJ1-6, with TRBD1 as a possible D gene (6 bases). The ends were cut back, 2 bases at V and 10 bases at J, with 15 bases in the middle. The CDR3 loop spans 14 amino acids. Germline V lookup: CDR1 GTSNPN, CDR2 SVGIG (reference sequence). For the CDR3, the DNA is TGTGCCTGGAGTACCGGGACATTGAGCTCACCCCTCCACTTT. The encoded protein is CAWSTGTLSSPLHF.

The chain employs TRBV6-5 and TRBJ2-2, with D possibly TRBD2 on 6 matching bases. The V and J ends lost 2 bases and 4 bases respectively, with 11 bases between them. The CDR3 is 15 residues long. Germline-derived CDR1 and CDR2 are MNHEY and SVGAGI. The CDR3 here is CASSYGGAGTGELFF. The CDR3 nucleotides read TGTGCCAGCAGTTACGGCGGGGCTGGCACCGGGGAGCTGTTTTTT.

The rearrangement links TRBV5-1 to TRBJ1-6, with no clear D. The CDR3 runs 14 residues. Trimming took off 0 bases at V and 7 bases at J, with 8 bases between the two ends. Per germline, CDR1 SGHRS and CDR2 YFSETQ. Written as DNA, the CDR3 is TGCGCCAGCAGCTTGGGCGGTGGCAATTCACCCCTCCACTTT. As protein: CASSLGGGNSPLHF.

This clone was seen a handful of times. V and J are TRBV6-5 and TRBJ1-2; a weak D match, TRBD1 (5 bases). V dropped 5 bases and J dropped 6 bases, with 10 bases sitting between them. The germline CDR1 and CDR2 sequences are MNHEY and SVGAGI. CDR3 size: 12 residues. As DNA, the CDR3 is TGTGCCAGCAGTACCATAGGGGATGGCTACACCTTC. It is translated as CASSTIGDGYTF.

This clone has just one count. The junction and the germline gene differ at one end; a read error may be behind it. The CDR3 here is CASSLAGGRGFYEQYF. The CDR3 coding sequence is TGTGCCAGCAGCCTAGCCGGGGGAAGGGGATTCTACGAGCAGTACTTC. This chain connects TRBV7-2 to TRBJ2-7; D possibly corresponds to TRBD2 (6 bases). This CDR3 has 16 residues. Germline assignment: CDR1 SGHTA and CDR2 FQGNSA.

This clone was counted between two and nine times. The CDR3 sequence is CASSVGTGRYGYTF. As DNA, the CDR3 is TGTGCCAGCAGCGTCGGGACAGGCAGATATGGCTACACCTTC. The V gene is TRBV7-2, the J gene TRBJ1-2; 8 positions agree with TRBD1. The V gene's germline CDR1 is SGHTA and CDR2 FQGNSA. The CDR3 spans 14 residues. J lost 5 bases, V lost 5 bases, and 7 bases had no gene match.

A single count supports this clone. The sample has other DNA sequences that encode this CDR3 too. The chain has TRBV7-2 and TRBJ2-2; TRBD2 matches at 10 bases. V lost 5 bases to trimming and J lost 1 base; unmatched junction nucleotides: 10. Germline V lookup: CDR1 SGHTA, CDR2 FQGNSA. The CDR3 consists of 18 residues. The CDR3: CASSPRLAGGGNTGELFF. In DNA, the CDR3 is TGTGCCAGCAGCCCCCGATTAGCGGGAGGTGGGAACACCGGGGAGCTGTTTTTT. Variable domain in full (rest from reference TRBV7-2 and TRBJ2-2): GAGVSQSPSNKVTEKGKDVELRCDPISGHTALYWYRQSLGQGLEFLIYFQGNSAPDKSGLPSDRFSAERTGGSVSTLTIQRTQQEDSAVYLCASSPRLAGGGNTGELFFGEGSRLTVL.

This rearrangement joins TRBV13 to TRBJ2-2; 7 bases match TRBD1. Germline CDR1 reads PRHDT; CDR2 reads FYEKMQ (reference sequence). The CDR3 has 16 residues. The ends lost 5 bases at V and 4 bases at J; junction bases unmatched: 10. CDR3 protein: CASSAARTGGTGELFF. The CDR3 DNA is TGTGCCAGCAGCGCTGCCCGGACAGGTGGCACCGGGGAGCTGTTTTTT.

The sample holds a few counts of this clone. The chain uses TRBV5-1 and TRBJ1-2, with D unclear. The germline V gene encodes CDR1 SGHRS and CDR2 YFSETQ. The CDR3 extends over 14 amino acids. The V gene lost 0 bases and the J gene lost 6 bases, with 12 bases spanning the gap. CDR3 region: CASSLEAAGDGYTF. The CDR3 region has the DNA TGCGCCAGCAGCTTGGAGGCGGCGGGAGATGGCTACACCTTC.

The chain uses TRBV25-1 and TRBJ1-2, with 9 bases lining up with TRBD1. V trimming: 2 bases; J trimming: 6 bases; junction bases outside the gene matches: 7. In germline, CDR1 is MGHDK, CDR2 SYGVNS. The CDR3 loop spans 15 amino acids. As DNA, the CDR3 is TGTGCCAGCAGTGAACCGGGACAGGGAGTGGATGGCTACACCTTC. Translated: CASSEPGQGVDGYTF.

The chain carries TRBV6-2 or TRBV6-3 and TRBJ1-2; D is unclear. Trimming cost V 4 bases and J 4 bases, with 10 bases left between them. The CDR3 covers 13 residues. Germline CDR1 MNHEY, CDR2 SVGEGT. CDR3 nucleotides: TGTGCCAGCAGTTTAGCCGGGAGCTATGGCTACACCTTC. As protein: CASSLAGSYGYTF.

V is TRBV27 and J is TRBJ2-1; the match to TRBD2 covers 10 bases. The CDR3 length is 15 residues. The germline gives CDR1 MNHEY, CDR2 SMNVEV (reference sequence). Trimming took 4 bases from V and 12 from J; bases not matched to a gene: 12. The CDR3 loop reads CASSSLSGTSVGQFF. The CDR3 DNA follows: TGTGCCAGCAGTTCCCTCTCCGGGACTAGCGTTGGGCAGTTCTTC.

The chain has TRBV11-2 and TRBJ1-1; TRBD1 agrees at 9 bases. This CDR3 has 15 amino acids. Germline CDR1 reads SGHAT; CDR2 reads FQNNGV. After removal of 5 bases from V and 7 bases from J, the junction contained 11 bases not matched to a gene. DNA for the CDR3: TGTGCCAGCAGCCCTTGGACAGGGGCCCAGGGTGAAGCTTTCTTT. Amino acids: CASSPWTGAQGEAFF.